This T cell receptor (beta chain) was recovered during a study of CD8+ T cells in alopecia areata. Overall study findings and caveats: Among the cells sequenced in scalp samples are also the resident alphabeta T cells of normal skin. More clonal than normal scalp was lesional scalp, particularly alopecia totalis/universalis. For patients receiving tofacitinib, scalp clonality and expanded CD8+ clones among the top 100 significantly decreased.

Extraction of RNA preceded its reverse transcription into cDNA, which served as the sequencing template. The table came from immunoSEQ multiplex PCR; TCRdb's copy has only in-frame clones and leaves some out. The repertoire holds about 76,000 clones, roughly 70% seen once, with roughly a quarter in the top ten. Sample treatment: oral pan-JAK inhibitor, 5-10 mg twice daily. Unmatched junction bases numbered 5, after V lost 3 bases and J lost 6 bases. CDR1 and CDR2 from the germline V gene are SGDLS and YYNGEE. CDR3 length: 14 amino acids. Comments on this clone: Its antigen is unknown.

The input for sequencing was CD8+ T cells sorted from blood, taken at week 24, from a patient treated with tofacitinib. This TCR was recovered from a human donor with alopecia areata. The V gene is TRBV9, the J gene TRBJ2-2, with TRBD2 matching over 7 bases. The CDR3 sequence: CASSGPGGAGELFF. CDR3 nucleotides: TGTGCCAGCAGCGGACCTGGGGGGGCCGGGGAGCTGTTTTTT.